The rows below give T cell receptor beta chains drawn from one sample of a study of T cell repertoires in cytomegalovirus infection. MiXCR, run by TCRdb on the reads, gives a single entry per CDR3 protein. The sample lists around 900,000 distinct CDR3 sequences, approximately 30% occurring once. For these receptors, no antigen is known. The material sequenced was cultured CD8+ T cells from PBMCs, taken from culture after CMV antigen stimulation. The receptor set was obtained from a human donor in good health (CMV status not recorded). Some clones in this sample may be carry-over from other donors' samples. CDR3s leave out the opening cysteine and the closing phenylalanine or tryptophan.

v_call,cdr3_aa
TRBV28,ASSLRRGAGPLH
TRBV7-6,ASSQWGGEKLF
TRBV5-6,ASSYGRPTDTQY
TRBV29-1,SVVGSYEQY
TRBV5-8,ASSLRDRVIRETQY
TRBV19,ASSIGGSPLH
TRBV7-2,ASSLNGGASDTQY
TRBV24-1,ATRGNTGELF
TRBV7-6,ASSRVSFYRVVETNEKLF
TRBV27,ASSFNRLREQF
TRBV27,ASSSTGSYGEKLF
TRBV4-1,ASSQAFIPKIAGANVLT
TRBV29-1,SVEGPIGDEQF
TRBV11-2,ASSLELGQGLYNEQF
TRBV7-9,ASISGPAPEAF
TRBV5-6,ASSLVPWGTEAF
TRBV19,ASSPSTANYGYT
TRBV23-1,ASSQSEAGKTDTQY
TRBV19,ATDSSYGYT
TRBV7-6,ASSLALSNEKLF
TRBV12-5,ASAGLDRGQETQY
TRBV6-5,ASSYSQGFQETQY
TRBV9,ASSSRSGGAEDTQY